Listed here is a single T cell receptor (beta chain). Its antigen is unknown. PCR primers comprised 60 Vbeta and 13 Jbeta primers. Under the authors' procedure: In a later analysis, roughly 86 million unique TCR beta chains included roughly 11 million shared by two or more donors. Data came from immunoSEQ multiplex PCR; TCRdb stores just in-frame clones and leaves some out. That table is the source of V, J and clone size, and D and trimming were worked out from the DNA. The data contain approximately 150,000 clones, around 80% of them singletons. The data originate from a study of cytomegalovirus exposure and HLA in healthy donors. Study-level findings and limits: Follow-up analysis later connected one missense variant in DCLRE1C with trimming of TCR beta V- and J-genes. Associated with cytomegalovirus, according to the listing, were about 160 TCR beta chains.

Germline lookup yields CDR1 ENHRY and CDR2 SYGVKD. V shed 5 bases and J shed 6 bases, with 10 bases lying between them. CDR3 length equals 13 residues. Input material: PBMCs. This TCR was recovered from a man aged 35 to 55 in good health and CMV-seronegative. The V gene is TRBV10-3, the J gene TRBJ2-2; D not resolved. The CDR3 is CAISPLTSGELFF. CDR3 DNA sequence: TGTGCCATCAGTCCACTTACCTCCGGGGAGCTGTTTTTT.